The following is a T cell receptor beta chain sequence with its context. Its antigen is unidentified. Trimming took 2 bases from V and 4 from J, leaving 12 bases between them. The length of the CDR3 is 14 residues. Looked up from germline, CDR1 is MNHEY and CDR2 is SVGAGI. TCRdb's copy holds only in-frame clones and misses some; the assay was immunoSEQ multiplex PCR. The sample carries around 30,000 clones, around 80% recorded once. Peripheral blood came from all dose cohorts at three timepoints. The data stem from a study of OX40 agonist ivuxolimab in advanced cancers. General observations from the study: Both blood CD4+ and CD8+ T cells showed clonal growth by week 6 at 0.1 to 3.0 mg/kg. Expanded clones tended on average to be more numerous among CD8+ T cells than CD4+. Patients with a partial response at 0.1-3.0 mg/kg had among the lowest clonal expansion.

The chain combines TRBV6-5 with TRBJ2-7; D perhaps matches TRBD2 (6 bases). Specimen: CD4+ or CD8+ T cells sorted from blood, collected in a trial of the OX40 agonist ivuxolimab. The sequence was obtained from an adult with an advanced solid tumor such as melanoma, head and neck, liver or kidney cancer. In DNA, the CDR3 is TGTGCCAGCAGTTACCGGGGAGGAGGATACGAGCAGTACTTC. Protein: CASSYRGGGYEQYF.